These 15 T cell receptor beta chains were all obtained from the same sample, sequenced in a study of glioma-infiltrating T cells. Amplification of TCR alpha and beta CDR3 regions from RNA used iRepertoire nested multiplex PCR. A single record per CDR3 protein comes from TCRdb applying MiXCR to the multiplex PCR reads. The sample shows roughly 20,000 distinct CDR3 sequences, around 24% of them seen only once. Sequences were obtained from glioma tissue, nonneoplastic brain tissue, or PBMCs (not recorded which). The receptors originated from a human donor with low-grade glioma or glioblastoma, undergoing nonglioma brain surgery, or in good health (not recorded which).

This clonotype was counted only a few times. The J gene is TRBJ2-7, the V gene TRBV19, with 7 bases that match TRBD1. The CDR3 has 14 amino acids. CDR1 and CDR2 (germline): LNHDA, SQIVND (reference sequence). The junction had 7 bases not matched to a gene; V was cut back by 5 bases and J by 3 bases. The CDR3 loop is CASSVGTVRYEQYF. CDR3 bases: TGTGCCAGTAGTGTCGGGACAGTTCGCTACGAGCAGTACTTC.

This clonotype is medium-sized. V gene TRBV6-1 combines with J gene TRBJ1-1, with D maybe TRBD1 (6 bases). V lost 6 bases, J lost 6 bases, and 14 bases lay in between. The CDR3 loop spans 13 amino acids. Germline CDR1 is MNHNS and CDR2 is SASEGT. CDR3 in amino acids: CASRVTGGAEAFF. CDR3 in DNA: TGTGCCAGCAGAGTGACAGGAGGCGCTGAAGCTTTCTTT.

Sample share makes this clonotype medium-sized (0.01 to 0.1%). V is TRBV20-1 and J is TRBJ1-2, with 8 bases lining up with TRBD1. This CDR3 region has 13 residues. V gave up 3 bases and J gave up 5 bases; unmatched junction bases: 5. Germline lookup yields CDR1 DFQATT and CDR2 SNEGSKA (reference sequence). The CDR3 loop reads CSARTGEGYGYTF. The CDR3 bases are TGCAGTGCTAGGACAGGGGAGGGATATGGCTACACCTTC.

This sequence joins TRBV2 and TRBJ1-1, with D uncertain. CDR1 and CDR2 from the germline V gene are SNHLY and FYNNEI. V dropped 2 bases and J dropped 8 bases, with 9 bases sitting between them. The length of the CDR3 is 12 residues. The chain's CDR3 is CASSEKSREAFF. The DNA for the CDR3 is TGTGCCAGCAGTGAAAAGTCCAGGGAAGCTTTCTTT.

The genes are TRBV18 and TRBJ1-1; a weak D match, TRBD1 (6 bases). V lost 3 bases to trimming and J lost 2 bases, with 16 bases between them. CDR1 and CDR2 (germline): KGHSH, LQKENI. This CDR3 contains 16 residues. The CDR3 DNA is TGTGCCAGCTCACCTCAGTTAGGACAGCCTAACACTGAAGCTTTCTTT. Residues: CASSPQLGQPNTEAFF. Looking up the rest from reference TRBV18 and TRBJ1-1 gives the full variable domain: NAGVMQNPRHLVRRRGQEARLRCSPMKGHSHVYWYRQLPEEGLKFMVYLQKENIIDESGMPKERFSAEFPKEGPSILRIQQVVRGDSAAYFCASSPQLGQPNTEAFFGQGTRLTVV.

With respect to this clonotype: Compared with germline, one end of the junction differs, possibly owing to a read error. The J gene is TRBJ2-7, the V gene TRBV29-1; TRBD1 matches 9 bases. CDR1 and CDR2 (germline): SQVTM, ANQGSEA. The length of the CDR3 is 15 residues. CDR3 bases: TGCGGCGTTGAAGATAATACAGGGGGCCTGAACGAGCAGTACTTC. It specifies CGVEDNTGGLNEQYF.

By share, this clonotype counts as medium-sized (0.01 to 0.1%). At one boundary the junction diverges from the germline segment, which might be a read error. The chain is built from TRBV27 and TRBJ2-2; D remains ambiguous. The CDR3 has 12 amino acids. CDR1 is MNHEY, CDR2 SMNVEV, per germline (reference sequence). As DNA, the CDR3 is TGCGCCAGCAGCCCGAACACCGGGGAGCTGTTTTTT. Translated: CASSPNTGELFF.

This clonotype has a single count. The V gene is TRBV6-2 or TRBV6-3, the J gene TRBJ2-1; TRBD2 aligns across 13 bases. Trimming cost V 0 bases and J 4 bases; bases outside gene matches: 6. In germline, CDR1 is MNHEY, CDR2 SVGEGT. The CDR3 extends over 18 amino acids. DNA of the CDR3: TGTGCCAGCAGTTACTCGAGCACTAGCGGGAGGGCTTACAATGAGCAGTTCTTC. This codes for CASSYSSTSGRAYNEQFF.

The table lists this clonotype with a few counts. The CDR3 nucleotides read TGTGCCAGTAGTATGACAAACTCCTACAATGAGCAGTTCTTC. It encodes CASSMTNSYNEQFF. The chain carries TRBV19 and TRBJ2-1; D not certain. The CDR3 consists of 14 residues. Germline assignment: CDR1 LNHDA and CDR2 SQIVND (reference sequence). V shed 3 bases and J shed 0 bases, with 6 bases lying between them.

The V gene is TRBV5-4, the J gene TRBJ1-2; the D is unclear. The CDR3 totals 13 residues. Trimming took off 4 bases at V and 6 bases at J, with 13 bases between the two ends. The germline CDR1 and CDR2 sequences are SGHNT and YYREEE (reference sequence). CDR3 sequence reads: CASSPGGYDGYTF. DNA for the CDR3: TGTGCCAGCAGCCCTGGTGGTTACGATGGCTACACCTTC.

This clonotype was observed a few times. The rearrangement joins TRBV2 to TRBJ1-6, with 7 bases that match TRBD1. V trimming: 6 bases; J trimming: 5 bases; junction bases outside the gene matches: 7. Per germline, CDR1 SNHLY and CDR2 FYNNEI. CDR3 length: 15 residues. The CDR3 sequence: CASRRTGSHNSPLHF. DNA of the CDR3: TGTGCCAGCAGGAGGACAGGTAGCCATAATTCACCCCTCCACTTT.

About this clonotype: Germline and junction disagree at one end, which may indicate a read error. The J gene is TRBJ1-5, the V gene TRBV3-1; D call uncertain. The CDR3 has 15 amino acids. The germline V gene encodes CDR1 LGHDT and CDR2 YNNKEL (reference sequence). The CDR3 loop is CASSQDRLSNQLQHF. The CDR3 DNA follows: TGTGCCAGCAGCCAAGATCGCCTTAGCAATCAGCTCCAGCATTTT.

This chain connects TRBV18 to TRBJ2-5; D uncertain. V was trimmed by 3 bases and J by 3 bases, leaving 8 bases between them. The germline gives CDR1 KGHSH, CDR2 LQKENI. The CDR3 has 13 amino acids. The CDR3 DNA is TGTGCCAGCTCACCCCGACGGGAAGAGACCCAGTACTTC. Residues: CASSPRREETQYF.

This clonotype was observed many times. The chain has TRBV7-9 and TRBJ2-7, with 7 bases that match TRBD1. Per germline, CDR1 SEHNR and CDR2 FQNEAQ (reference sequence). Trimming cost V 4 bases and J 4 bases; bases outside gene matches: 7. This CDR3 region has 14 residues. The CDR3 region is CASSSRDRGYEQYF. CDR3 sequence (DNA): TGTGCCAGCAGCTCCCGGGACAGAGGGTACGAGCAGTACTTC.

The J gene is TRBJ2-7, the V gene TRBV28; weak D call: TRBD1 (6 bases). Per the germline V gene, CDR1 is MDHEN and CDR2 is SYDVKM. The V end lost 8 bases, the J end lost 4 bases, and 18 bases lay between the germline ends. The CDR3 loop spans 14 amino acids. The CDR3 DNA reads as TGTGCCAGCCGACCCGCAGGGGTGAGTTACGAGCAGTACTTC. As protein: CASRPAGVSYEQYF.